This TCR beta chain was identified in a study of blood T cell repertoires in COVID-19. Study in general: Collection of acute and convalescent COVID-19 samples took place in the United States, Italy and Spain. Nucleic acid was either cDNA or gDNA, and it came from T cells, B-cell-depleted T cells, or PBMCs.

In the original processing: Amplification of reference gene primers provided the estimated nucleated cell counts. Profiled with immunoSEQ multiplex PCR; TCRdb holds only in-frame clones, not every one. V, J and clone size reflect that table, while D and trimming were determined from the DNA. Among a few hundred thousand clones listed, roughly nine tenths were seen once. Source material: peripheral blood. This clonotype was sampled from a woman younger than 45 with COVID-19, enrolled during active disease.

The CDR3 here is CASSGSGETNEKLFF. CDR3 DNA sequence: TGCGCCAGCAGCGGATCCGGGGAGACTAATGAAAAACTGTTTTTT. The genes are TRBV10-1 and TRBJ1-4, with unresolved D. V dropped 6 bases and J dropped 2 bases, with 13 bases sitting between them. CDR3 length equals 15 residues. From germline, CDR1 is WNHNN and CDR2 SYGVQD (reference sequence).